Presented here are 7 T cell receptor beta chains from one specimen sequenced in a study of naive and memory T cell subsets. Four PCR rounds used nested alpha and beta constant region primers plus the SP2 primer. TCRdb processed the UMI-ligation and nested PCR reads anew with MiXCR; each CDR3 protein has one entry. The sample shows approximately 21,000 distinct CDR3 sequences, about 6.1% of them seen only once. The treatment is: skin biopsy from PPD injection site in Mantoux-positive individual. TCR cDNA received a 3' ligated oligonucleotide that carried a UMI. The starting material was skin, obtained from a tuberculin skin test site. The receptors come from an adult in good health.

This clonotype turned up a few times. CDR3 amino acids: CASSQEVGGGEAFF. DNA for the CDR3: TGCGCCAGCAGCCAAGAGGTAGGAGGGGGTGAAGCTTTCTTT. This chain connects TRBV4-3 to TRBJ1-1; a possible D gene is TRBD1 (6 bases). V was pared by 0 bases and J by 7 bases, with 12 bases between. CDR3 length equals 14 residues. Germline lookup yields CDR1 LGHNA and CDR2 YSLEER.

This clonotype was detected ten times or more. J is TRBJ2-1 and V is TRBV7-2, with 7 bases lining up with TRBD1. Germline loops: CDR1 SGHTA, CDR2 FQGNSA. V lost 4 bases, J lost 5 bases, and 5 bases stayed unmatched. The length of the CDR3 is 14 residues. The CDR3 spells CASSYRQGNNEQFF. CDR3 bases: TGTGCCAGCAGCTACCGACAGGGAAACAATGAGCAGTTCTTC.

There are many counts of this clonotype. V usage is TRBV2 and J usage is TRBJ2-2; D remains unclear. The germline V gene encodes CDR1 SNHLY and CDR2 FYNNEI. The V end was cut by 3 bases, the J end by 5 bases, with 7 bases between. This CDR3 has 13 amino acids. The CDR3 here is CASSDRWTGELFF. CDR3 bases: TGTGCCAGCAGTGATCGGTGGACCGGGGAGCTGTTTTTT.

Ten or more counts support this clonotype. V and J are TRBV7-9 and TRBJ2-7; perhaps TRBD2 as D (5 bases). This CDR3 comprises 16 residues. Germline V CDR1 and CDR2: SEHNR, FQNEAQ (reference sequence). The V and J ends lost 1 base and 4 bases respectively, with 17 bases between them. The CDR3 nucleotides are TGTGCCAGCAGCTTAGGCGTTCCGGACGGAGGATACGAGCAGTACTTC. The encoded protein is CASSLGVPDGGYEQYF.

There are many counts of this clonotype. The genes are TRBV18 and TRBJ1-2; 8 nucleotides align to TRBD1. V lost 3 bases to trimming and J lost 4 bases; unmatched junction nucleotides: 10. CDR3 length: 16 residues. The germline CDR1 and CDR2 sequences are KGHSH and LQKENI. The CDR3 region is CASSPIPGGAGYGYTF. The DNA for the CDR3 is TGTGCCAGCTCACCGATTCCAGGGGGCGCTGGCTATGGCTACACCTTC.

The V gene is TRBV15, the J gene TRBJ1-3, with 7 bases lining up with TRBD1. The V gene's germline CDR1 is LNHNV and CDR2 YYDKDF (reference sequence). CDR3 length equals 17 residues. V was pared by 0 bases and J by 0 bases, with 5 bases of the junction left unmatched. The DNA of the CDR3 is TGTGCCACCAGCAGAGATCTCACAGGGGACTCTGGAAACACCATATATTTT. This translates into CATSRDLTGDSGNTIYF.

There are many counts of this clonotype. The chain has TRBV29-1 and TRBJ1-1; unclear D gene. The CDR3 is made up of 13 amino acids. V was cut by 3 bases and J by 1 base, with 9 bases left in between. CDR1 and CDR2 (germline): SQVTM, ANQGSEA. CDR3 protein: CSVESWPNTEAFF. The CDR3 DNA sequence: TGCAGCGTTGAGTCATGGCCGAACACTGAAGCTTTCTTT.